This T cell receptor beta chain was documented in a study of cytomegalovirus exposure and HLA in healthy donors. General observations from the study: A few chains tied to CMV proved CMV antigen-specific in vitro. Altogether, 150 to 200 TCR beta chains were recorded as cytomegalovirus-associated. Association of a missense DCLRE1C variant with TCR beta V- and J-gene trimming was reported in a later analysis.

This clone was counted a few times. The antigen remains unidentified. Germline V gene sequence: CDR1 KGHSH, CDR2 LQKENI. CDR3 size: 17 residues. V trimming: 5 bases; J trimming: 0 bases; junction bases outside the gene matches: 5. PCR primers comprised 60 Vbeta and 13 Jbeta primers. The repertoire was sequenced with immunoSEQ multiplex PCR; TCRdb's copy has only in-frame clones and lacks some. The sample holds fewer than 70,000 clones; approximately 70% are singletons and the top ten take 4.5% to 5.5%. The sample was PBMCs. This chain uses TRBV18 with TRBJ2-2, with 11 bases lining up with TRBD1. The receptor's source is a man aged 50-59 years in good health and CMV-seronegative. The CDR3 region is CASSTGTGGANTGELFF. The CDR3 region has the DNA TGTGCCAGCTCAACTGGGACAGGGGGAGCGAACACCGGGGAGCTGTTTTTT.